This T cell receptor (beta chain) stems from a study of molecular identifiers for immune sequencing clone quantification. Study at large: RNA from around 20,000 or 100,000 naive CD8 cells was split five ways in replicates, with four sequenced.

Per germline, CDR1 LGHNT and CDR2 FRNRAP. Between the trimmed V and J ends, which lost 2 bases and 4 bases, there was a span of 11 bases. This CDR3 is 15 amino acids long. Previously reported methods and listed TCR primers produced the bulk TCR libraries. TCRdb itself ran the PCR reads through MiXCR, one entry per CDR3 protein. The profile shows approximately 630,000 distinct CDR3 sequences, less than 30% of them singletons. Isolation of naive CD8 T cells was achieved by sorting on a CD8+CD4-CCR7+CD45RA+ phenotype. As regards this clonotype: What it recognizes is unknown.

Study-wide findings and caveats: Effector cells had over 98% of their molecules in clones above 20 RNA copies, while naive cells had under 1%.

Sequencing was carried out using naive CD8+ T cells from blood, with Jurkat cell RNA spiked in. Subset given: FACS-sorted CD8+CD4-CCR7+CD45RA+ naive T cells. The genes are TRBV12-5 and TRBJ2-2; D is possibly TRBD1 (5 bases). This receptor was taken from a human donor in good health. Some libraries in this study had Jurkat cell RNA spiked in. CDR3 in amino acids: CASGLSGRRTGELFF. DNA for the CDR3: TGTGCTAGTGGTTTGTCAGGGCGGCGCACCGGGGAGCTGTTTTTT.